This T cell receptor (beta chain) was recorded in a study of T cell responses to AZD1222 COVID-19 vaccine. This clone was seen just once. The germline V gene encodes CDR1 SGHKS and CDR2 YYEKEE (reference sequence). V shed 4 bases, J shed 4 bases, and the junction held 11 bases outside the gene matches. The CDR3 totals 17 residues. The assay was immunoSEQ multiplex PCR, and TCRdb's table has in-frame clones only and misses some. The table lists under 130,000 clones, 92% of them singletons. The material was peripheral blood, obtained on day 0 of AZD1222 vaccination. This clonotype originated in an adult in good health. The V and J genes are TRBV5-5 and TRBJ2-1, with 10 bases lining up with TRBD2. CDR3 sequence reads: CASSVVVWTSGYNEQFF. CDR3 sequence (DNA): TGTGCCAGCAGCGTTGTGGTTTGGACTAGCGGATACAATGAGCAGTTCTTC.